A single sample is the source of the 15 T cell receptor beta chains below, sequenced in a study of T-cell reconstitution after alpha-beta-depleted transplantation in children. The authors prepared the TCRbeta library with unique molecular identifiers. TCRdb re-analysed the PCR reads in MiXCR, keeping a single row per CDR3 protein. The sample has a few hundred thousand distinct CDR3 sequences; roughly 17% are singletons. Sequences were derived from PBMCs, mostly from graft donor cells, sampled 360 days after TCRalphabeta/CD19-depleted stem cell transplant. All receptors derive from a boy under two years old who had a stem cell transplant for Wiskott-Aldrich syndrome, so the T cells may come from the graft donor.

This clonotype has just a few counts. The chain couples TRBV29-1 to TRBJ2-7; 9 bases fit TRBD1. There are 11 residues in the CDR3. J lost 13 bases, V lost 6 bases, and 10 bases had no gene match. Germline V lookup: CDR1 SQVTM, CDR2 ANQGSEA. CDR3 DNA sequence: TGCAGCGTGCGAACCGGGACAGGGACTTACTTC. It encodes CSVRTGTGTYF.

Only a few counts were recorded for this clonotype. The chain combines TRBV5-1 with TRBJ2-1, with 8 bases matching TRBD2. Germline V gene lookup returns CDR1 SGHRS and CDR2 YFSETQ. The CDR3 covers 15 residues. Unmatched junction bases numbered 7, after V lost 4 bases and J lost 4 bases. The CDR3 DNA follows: TGCGCCAGCAGCCCGCGGGGGGACTATTACAATGAGCAGTTCTTC. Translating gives CASSPRGDYYNEQFF.

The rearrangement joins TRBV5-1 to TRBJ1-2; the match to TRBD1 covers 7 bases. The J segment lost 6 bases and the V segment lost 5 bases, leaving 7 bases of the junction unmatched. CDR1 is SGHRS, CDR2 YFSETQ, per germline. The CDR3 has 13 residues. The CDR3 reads CASRRQGIDGYTF. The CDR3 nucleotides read TGCGCCAGCAGAAGACAGGGTATCGATGGCTACACCTTC.

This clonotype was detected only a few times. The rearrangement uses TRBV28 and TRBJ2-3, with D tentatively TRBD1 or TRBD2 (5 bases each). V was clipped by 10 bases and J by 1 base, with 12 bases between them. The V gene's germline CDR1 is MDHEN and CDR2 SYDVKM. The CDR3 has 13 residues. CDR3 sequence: CATKMGGTDTQYF. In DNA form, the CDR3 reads TGTGCCACCAAAATGGGGGGCACAGATACGCAGTATTTT.

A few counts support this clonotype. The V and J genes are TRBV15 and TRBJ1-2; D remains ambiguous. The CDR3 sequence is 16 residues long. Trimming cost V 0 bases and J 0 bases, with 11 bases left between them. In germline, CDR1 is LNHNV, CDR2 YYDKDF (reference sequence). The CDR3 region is CATSREARRANYGYTF. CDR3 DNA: TGTGCCACCAGCAGAGAAGCTCGCCGGGCTAACTATGGCTACACCTTC.

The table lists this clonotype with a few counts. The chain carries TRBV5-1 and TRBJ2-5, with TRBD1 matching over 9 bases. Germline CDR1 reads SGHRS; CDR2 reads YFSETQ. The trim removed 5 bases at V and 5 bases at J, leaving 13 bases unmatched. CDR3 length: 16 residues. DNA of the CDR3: TGCGCCAGCAGGATCCCGCGGGACAGGGCATCGGAGACCCAGTACTTC. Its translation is CASRIPRDRASETQYF.

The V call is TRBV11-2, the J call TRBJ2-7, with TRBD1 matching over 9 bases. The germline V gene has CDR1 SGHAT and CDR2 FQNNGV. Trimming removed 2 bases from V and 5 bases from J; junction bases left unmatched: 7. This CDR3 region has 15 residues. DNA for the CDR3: TGTGCCAGCAGCTTATTCCTGGGACAGGGAAACGAGCAGTACTTC. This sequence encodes CASSLFLGQGNEQYF. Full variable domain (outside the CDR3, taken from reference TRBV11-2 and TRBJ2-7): EAGVAQSPRYKIIEKRQSVAFWCNPISGHATLYWYQQILGQGPKLLIQFQNNGVVDDSQLPKDRFSAERLKGVDSTLKIQPAKLEDSAVYLCASSLFLGQGNEQYFGPGTRLTVT.

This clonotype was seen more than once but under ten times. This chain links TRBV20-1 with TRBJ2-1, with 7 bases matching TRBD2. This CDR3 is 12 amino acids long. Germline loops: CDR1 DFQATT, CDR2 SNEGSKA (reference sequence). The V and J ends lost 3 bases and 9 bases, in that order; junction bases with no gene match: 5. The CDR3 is CSASREVGEQFF. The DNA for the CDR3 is TGCAGTGCTAGTCGGGAGGTTGGTGAGCAGTTCTTC.

DNA for the CDR3: TGTGCCAGCAGCTCCGGACAATTCGGGACCCAGTACTTC. It encodes CASSSGQFGTQYF. The J gene is TRBJ2-5, the V gene TRBV5-6; weak D call: TRBD1 (5 bases). CDR3 length: 13 amino acids. CDR1 and CDR2 from the germline V gene are SGHDT and YYEEEE. V lost 3 bases and J lost 7, with 13 bases in between. The variable domain in full, completed from reference TRBV5-6 and TRBJ2-5, reads DAGVTQSPTHLIKTRGQQVTLRCSPKSGHDTVSWYQQALGQGPQFIFQYYEEEERQRGNFPDRFSGHQFPNYSSELNVNALLLGDSALYLCASSSGQFGTQYFGPGTRLLVL.

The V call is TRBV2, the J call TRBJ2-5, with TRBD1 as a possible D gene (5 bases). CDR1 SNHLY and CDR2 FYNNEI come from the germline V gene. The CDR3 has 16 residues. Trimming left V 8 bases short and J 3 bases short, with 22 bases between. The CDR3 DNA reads TGTGCCAGCGACATTTTTAACAGAGGCAGGGAAGAGACCCAGTACTTC. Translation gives CASDIFNRGREETQYF. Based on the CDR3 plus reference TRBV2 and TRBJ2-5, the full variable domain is EPEVTQTPSHQVTQMGQEVILRCVPISNHLYFYWYRQILGQKVEFLVSFYNNEISEKSEIFDDQFSVERPDGSNFTLKIRSTKLEDSAMYFCASDIFNRGREETQYFGPGTRLLVL.

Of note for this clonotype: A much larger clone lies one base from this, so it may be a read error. CDR3 residues: CASSYGHTQYF. The CDR3, as DNA: TGTGCCAGCAGTTACGGGCATACGCAGTATTTT. The rearrangement joins TRBV6-5 to TRBJ2-3; D is unresolved. CDR1 MNHEY and CDR2 SVGAGI come from the germline V gene. The V and J ends lost 2 bases and 7 bases respectively, with 4 bases between them. The CDR3 length is 11 residues.

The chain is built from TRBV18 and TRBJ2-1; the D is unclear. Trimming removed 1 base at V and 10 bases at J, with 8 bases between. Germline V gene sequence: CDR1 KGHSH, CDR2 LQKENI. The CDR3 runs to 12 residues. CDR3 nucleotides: TGTGCCAGCTCACCACACGGGCGGGAGCAGTTCTTC. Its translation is CASSPHGREQFF.

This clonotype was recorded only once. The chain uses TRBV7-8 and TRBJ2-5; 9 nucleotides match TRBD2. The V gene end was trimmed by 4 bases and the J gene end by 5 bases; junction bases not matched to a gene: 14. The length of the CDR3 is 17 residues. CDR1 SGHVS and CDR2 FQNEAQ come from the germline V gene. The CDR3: CASSSRAAAGGPETQYF. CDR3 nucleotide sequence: TGTGCCAGCAGCTCCAGAGCGGCGGCGGGGGGGCCGGAGACCCAGTACTTC.

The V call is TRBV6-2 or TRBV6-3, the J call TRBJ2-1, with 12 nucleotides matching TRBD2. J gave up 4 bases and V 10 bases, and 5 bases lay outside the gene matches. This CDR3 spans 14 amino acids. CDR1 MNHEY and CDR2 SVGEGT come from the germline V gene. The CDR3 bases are TGTGCCACACGGACTAGCGGGATTTACAATGAGCAGTTCTTC. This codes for CATRTSGIYNEQFF.

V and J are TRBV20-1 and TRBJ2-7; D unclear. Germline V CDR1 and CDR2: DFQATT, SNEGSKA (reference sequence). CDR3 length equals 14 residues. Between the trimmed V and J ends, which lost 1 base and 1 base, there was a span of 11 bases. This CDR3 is CSARGALLSYEQYF. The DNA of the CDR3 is TGCAGTGCTAGAGGGGCCCTTCTTTCCTACGAGCAGTACTTC.